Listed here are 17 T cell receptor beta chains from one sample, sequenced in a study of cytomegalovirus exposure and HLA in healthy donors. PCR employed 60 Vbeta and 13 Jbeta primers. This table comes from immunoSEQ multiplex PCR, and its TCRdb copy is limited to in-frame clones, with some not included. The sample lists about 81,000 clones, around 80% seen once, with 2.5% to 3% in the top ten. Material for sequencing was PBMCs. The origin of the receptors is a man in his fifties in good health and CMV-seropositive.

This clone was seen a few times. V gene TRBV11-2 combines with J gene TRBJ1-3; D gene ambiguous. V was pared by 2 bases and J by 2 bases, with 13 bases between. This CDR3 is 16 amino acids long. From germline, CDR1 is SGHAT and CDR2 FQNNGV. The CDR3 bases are TGTGCCAGCAGCTTAATAATCGCGGGGACTGGAAACACCATATATTTT. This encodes CASSLIIAGTGNTIYF. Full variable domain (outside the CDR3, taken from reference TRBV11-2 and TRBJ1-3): EAGVAQSPRYKIIEKRQSVAFWCNPISGHATLYWYQQILGQGPKLLIQFQNNGVVDDSQLPKDRFSAERLKGVDSTLKIQPAKLEDSAVYLCASSLIIAGTGNTIYFGEGSWLTVV.

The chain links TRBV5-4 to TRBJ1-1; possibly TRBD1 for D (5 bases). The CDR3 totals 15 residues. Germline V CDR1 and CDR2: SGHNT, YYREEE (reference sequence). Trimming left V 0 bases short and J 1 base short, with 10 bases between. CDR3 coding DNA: TGTGCCAGCAGCTTGGGGGTAACAGGGAACACTGAAGCTTTCTTT. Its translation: CASSLGVTGNTEAFF.

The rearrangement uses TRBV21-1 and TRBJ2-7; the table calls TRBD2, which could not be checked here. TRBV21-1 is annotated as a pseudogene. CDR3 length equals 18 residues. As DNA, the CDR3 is TGTGCCAGCAGCCCCCGGAGGGCGTCGGACCTACGACCTTACGAGCAGTACTTC. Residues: CASSPRRASDLRPYEQYF.

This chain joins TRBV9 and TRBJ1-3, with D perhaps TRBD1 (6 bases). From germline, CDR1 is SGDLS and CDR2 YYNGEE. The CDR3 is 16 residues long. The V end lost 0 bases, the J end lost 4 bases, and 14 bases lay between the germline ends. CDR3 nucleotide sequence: TGTGCCAGCAGCGTAGGGGGGGGCGCGTGGGGAAACACCATATATTTT. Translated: CASSVGGGAWGNTIYF.

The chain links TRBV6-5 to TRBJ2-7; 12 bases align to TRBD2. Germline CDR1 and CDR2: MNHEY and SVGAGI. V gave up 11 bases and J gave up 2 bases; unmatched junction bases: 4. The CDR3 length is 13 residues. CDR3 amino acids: CAGGLAGTYEQYF. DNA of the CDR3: TGTGCCGGCGGACTAGCGGGGACCTACGAGCAGTACTTC.

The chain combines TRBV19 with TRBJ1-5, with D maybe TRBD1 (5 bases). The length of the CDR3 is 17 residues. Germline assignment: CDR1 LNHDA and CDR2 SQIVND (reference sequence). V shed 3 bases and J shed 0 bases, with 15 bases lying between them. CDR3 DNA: TGTGCCAGTAGTATGGCGGGGGGGGGACTTAGCAATCAGCCCCAGCATTTT. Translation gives CASSMAGGGLSNQPQHF.

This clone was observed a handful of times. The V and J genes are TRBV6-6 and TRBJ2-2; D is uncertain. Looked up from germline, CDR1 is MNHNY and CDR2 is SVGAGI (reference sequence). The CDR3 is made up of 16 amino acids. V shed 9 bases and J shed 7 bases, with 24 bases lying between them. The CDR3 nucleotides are TGTGCCAGTGCAGTTGATGTCTATCGAGGTGGCGGGGAGCTGTTTTTT. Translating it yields CASAVDVYRGGGELFF.

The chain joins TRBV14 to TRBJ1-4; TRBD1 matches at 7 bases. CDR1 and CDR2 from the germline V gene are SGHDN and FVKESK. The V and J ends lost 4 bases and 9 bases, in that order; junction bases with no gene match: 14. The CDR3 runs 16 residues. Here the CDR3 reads CASSRGEGAGEKKLFF. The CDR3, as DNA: TGTGCCAGCAGCCGAGGAGAGGGGGCAGGCGAAAAAAAACTGTTTTTT. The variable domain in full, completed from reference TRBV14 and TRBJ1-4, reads EAGVTQFPSHSVIEKGQTVTLRCDPISGHDNLYWYRRVMGKEIKFLLHFVKESKQDESGMPNNRFLAERTGGTYSTLKVQPAELEDSGVYFCASSRGEGAGEKKLFFGSGTQLSVL.

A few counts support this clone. Here the CDR3 reads CASSIRQGAYYEQYF. CDR3 nucleotides: TGCGCCAGCAGCATCCGACAGGGGGCCTACTACGAGCAGTACTTC. The chain employs TRBV5-1 and TRBJ2-7, with 10 bases aligning to TRBD1. The CDR3 runs to 15 residues. CDR1 and CDR2 from the germline V gene are SGHRS and YFSETQ. Losses at the gene ends were 4 bases for V and 3 bases for J; bases not matched to a gene: 7.

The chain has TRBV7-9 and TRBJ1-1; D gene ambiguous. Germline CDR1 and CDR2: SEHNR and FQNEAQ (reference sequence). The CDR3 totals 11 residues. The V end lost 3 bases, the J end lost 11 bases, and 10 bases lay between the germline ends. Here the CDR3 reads CASSFGREAFF. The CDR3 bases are TGTGCCAGCAGCTTCGGGAGAGAGGCTTTCTTT.

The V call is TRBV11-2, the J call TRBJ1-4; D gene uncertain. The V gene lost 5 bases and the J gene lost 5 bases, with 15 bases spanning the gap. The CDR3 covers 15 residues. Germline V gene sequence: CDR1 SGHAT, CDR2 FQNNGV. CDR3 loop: CASSPSLGRNEKLFF. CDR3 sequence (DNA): TGTGCCAGCAGCCCTAGCTTGGGGAGGAATGAAAAACTGTTTTTT.

The CDR3 is CASSPGGGDSPLHF. The CDR3 DNA is TGCGCCAGCAGCCCCGGCGGGGGGGACTCACCCCTCCACTTT. The chain joins TRBV4-3 to TRBJ1-6; D might be TRBD1 (5 bases). The CDR3 runs to 14 residues. CDR1 LGHNA and CDR2 YSLEER come from the germline V gene. Trimming shortened V by 4 bases and J by 10 bases, and 14 bases separated the two germline ends.

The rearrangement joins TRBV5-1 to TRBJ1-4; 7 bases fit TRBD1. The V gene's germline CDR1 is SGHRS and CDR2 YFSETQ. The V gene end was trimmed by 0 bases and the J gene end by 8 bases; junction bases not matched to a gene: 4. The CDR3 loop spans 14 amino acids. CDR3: CASSLVAGGEKLFF. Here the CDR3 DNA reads TGCGCCAGCAGCTTGGTGGCAGGGGGGGAAAAACTGTTTTTT.

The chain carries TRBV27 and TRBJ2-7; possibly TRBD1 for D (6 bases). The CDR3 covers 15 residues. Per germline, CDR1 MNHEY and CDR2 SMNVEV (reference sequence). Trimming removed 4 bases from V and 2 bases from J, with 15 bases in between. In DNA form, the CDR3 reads TGTGCCAGCAGTTGGACAGAAAGCCTAACCTACGAGCAGTACTTC. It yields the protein CASSWTESLTYEQYF.

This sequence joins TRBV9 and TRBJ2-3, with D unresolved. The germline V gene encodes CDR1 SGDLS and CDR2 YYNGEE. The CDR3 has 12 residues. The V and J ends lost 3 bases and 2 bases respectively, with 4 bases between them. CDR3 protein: CASSAHTDTQYF. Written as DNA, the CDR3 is TGTGCCAGCAGCGCCCACACAGATACGCAGTATTTT.

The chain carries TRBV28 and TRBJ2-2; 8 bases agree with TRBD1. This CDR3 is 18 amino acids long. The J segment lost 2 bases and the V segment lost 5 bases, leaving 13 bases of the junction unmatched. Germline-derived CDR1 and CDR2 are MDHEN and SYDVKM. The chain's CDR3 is CASSPPAGTGINTGELFF. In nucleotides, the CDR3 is TGTGCCAGCAGTCCACCGGCCGGGACAGGAATAAACACCGGGGAGCTGTTTTTT.

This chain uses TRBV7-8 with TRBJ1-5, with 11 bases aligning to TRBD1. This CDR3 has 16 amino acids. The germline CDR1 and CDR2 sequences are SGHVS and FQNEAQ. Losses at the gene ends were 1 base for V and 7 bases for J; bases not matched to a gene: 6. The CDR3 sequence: CASSLGGQGAFQPQHF. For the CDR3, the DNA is TGTGCCAGCAGCTTAGGCGGACAGGGGGCTTTCCAGCCCCAGCATTTT.